One sample yielded the 23 T cell receptor beta chains listed below, sequenced in a study of HIV-infected children after antiretroviral therapy interruption. Treatment denoted: PENTA 11 planned treatment interruption arm or continuous ART arm. RNA-based 3' RACE libraries used unique molecular identifiers. MiXCR, applied by TCRdb to the 3' RACE reads, yields one record per CDR3 protein. Found here are 70,000 to 90,000 distinct CDR3 sequences, 5.5% to 8.5% of them singletons; the top ten hold about 1.1%. The input for sequencing was CD45RA+ CD4+ T cells from PBMCs, pooled from several time points, taken from a donor given antiretroviral therapy, either interrupted or continuous. Specified subset: naive CD4+ CD45RA+ CD45RO- T cells. The receptors here all came from a pool of human donors with HIV.

This clonotype was counted many times. V and J are TRBV20-1 and TRBJ2-3, with 15 bases identical to TRBD2. Germline V gives CDR1 DFQATT, CDR2 SNEGSKA (reference sequence). Trimming took 5 bases from V and 9 from J; bases not matched to a gene: 0. The CDR3 runs 12 residues. The CDR3 DNA follows: TGCAGTGCTGGGACTAGCGGGGGGACGCAGTATTTT. It codes for CSAGTSGGTQYF.

This clonotype has a count of ten or more. Germline is not matched at one junction end, which may reflect a read error. The chain employs TRBV19 and TRBJ2-4; no firm D call. CDR3 length: 14 residues. Germline CDR1 LNHDA, CDR2 SQIVND (reference sequence). CDR3 protein: CASSSTGSQNTLYF. CDR3 DNA: TGTGCCAGCAGTTCGACGGGTAGTCAAAACACCTTGTACTTT. Filled out from reference TRBV19 and TRBJ2-4, the complete variable domain reads DGGITQSPKYLFRKEGQNVTLSCEQNLNHDAMYWYRQDPGQGLRLIYYSQIVNDFQKGDIAEGYSVSREKKESFPLTVTSAQKNPTAFYLCASSSTGSQNTLYFGAGTRLSVL.

This clonotype has ten or more counts. The chain recombines TRBV5-1 with TRBJ2-1; 7 bases align to TRBD2. The CDR3 spans 15 residues. V lost 1 base, J lost 5 bases, and 6 bases stayed unmatched. Looked up from germline, CDR1 is SGHRS and CDR2 is YFSETQ. The CDR3 loop is CASSLTSGTHNEQFF. Here the CDR3 DNA reads TGCGCCAGCAGCTTGACGAGCGGGACCCACAATGAGCAGTTCTTC.

This clonotype was counted ten times or more. The rearrangement links TRBV14 to TRBJ2-6; D ambiguous. Germline CDR1 is SGHDN and CDR2 is FVKESK. Trimming removed 0 bases at V and 3 bases at J, with 12 bases between. The CDR3 spans 17 residues. This CDR3 is CASSQDRLHDGANVLTF. The CDR3 DNA follows: TGTGCCAGCAGCCAAGATCGGCTACATGATGGGGCCAACGTCCTGACTTTC.

This clonotype was recorded at least ten times. V gene TRBV18 combines with J gene TRBJ2-7; D might be TRBD1 (6 bases). The CDR3 totals 15 residues. Per the germline V gene, CDR1 is KGHSH and CDR2 is LQKENI. The germline V and J ends were trimmed by 3 bases and 4 bases, with 16 bases remaining between them. The CDR3: CASSPRQEPTYEQYF. The CDR3 nucleotides read TGTGCCAGCTCACCCCGACAGGAACCGACATACGAGCAGTACTTC. Full variable domain (missing parts from reference TRBV18 and TRBJ2-7): NAGVMQNPRHLVRRRGQEARLRCSPMKGHSHVYWYRQLPEEGLKFMVYLQKENIIDESGMPKERFSAEFPKEGPSILRIQQVVRGDSAAYFCASSPRQEPTYEQYFGPGTRLTVT.

At least ten counts were recorded for this clonotype. This sequence joins TRBV10-1 and TRBJ2-5; D is uncertain. Germline loops: CDR1 WNHNN, CDR2 SYGVQD (reference sequence). Trimming removed 7 bases from V and 1 base from J, with 13 bases in between. The CDR3 contains 14 residues. The CDR3 reads CASTPKAPQETQYF. The DNA for the CDR3 is TGCGCCAGCACCCCCAAGGCACCCCAAGAGACCCAGTACTTC.

This clonotype has at least ten counts. The chain uses TRBV7-2 and TRBJ2-1; 11 nucleotides match TRBD2. The length of the CDR3 is 18 residues. J was trimmed by 8 bases and V by 0 bases; bases with no gene match: 12. Germline CDR1 and CDR2: SGHTA and FQGNSA. The CDR3 spells CASSLAVGSSGRRDEQFF. For the CDR3, the DNA is TGTGCCAGCAGCTTAGCTGTTGGATCTAGCGGGAGGAGGGATGAGCAGTTCTTC.

The chain couples TRBV6-1 to TRBJ1-2; D unresolved. V was shortened by 5 bases and J by 0 bases, with 7 bases between the two germline ends. Looked up from germline, CDR1 is MNHNS and CDR2 is SASEGT. The CDR3 is made up of 13 amino acids. In nucleotides, the CDR3 is TGTGCCAGCAGTTCCGATCCTAACTATGGCTACACCTTC. Amino acids: CASSSDPNYGYTF.

This clonotype was detected many times. V gene TRBV6-6 combines with J gene TRBJ1-2; D ambiguous. CDR1 MNHNY and CDR2 SVGAGI come from the germline V gene (reference sequence). The CDR3 runs to 15 residues. V lost 6 bases to trimming and J lost 0 bases, with 14 bases between them. This CDR3 reads CASRPRHDPNYGYTF. In DNA, the CDR3 is TGTGCCAGCAGGCCGAGACATGACCCTAACTATGGCTACACCTTC.

In its sample, this clonotype was seen many times. The chain links TRBV29-1 to TRBJ1-2, with 7 bases matching TRBD1. The germline V gene encodes CDR1 SQVTM and CDR2 ANQGSEA. The CDR3 sequence is 11 residues long. J lost 8 bases, V lost 8 bases, and 8 bases had no gene match. As DNA, the CDR3 is TGCAGCATAACAGGGGTGGGAGGCTACACCTTC. Translation gives CSITGVGGYTF.

This clonotype was seen many times. The chain links TRBV9 to TRBJ1-1; D not resolved. V was pared by 0 bases and J by 1 base, with 7 bases between. The CDR3 runs 14 residues. The germline gives CDR1 SGDLS, CDR2 YYNGEE. The chain's CDR3 is CASSVALSNTEAFF. Written as DNA, the CDR3 is TGTGCCAGCAGCGTAGCACTGTCGAACACTGAAGCTTTCTTT.

This clonotype was picked up a small number of times. This chain uses TRBV5-1 with TRBJ1-2; D is perhaps TRBD1 (5 bases). CDR1 is SGHRS and CDR2 is YFSETQ in the germline V gene. The CDR3 is 15 residues long. With 4 bases removed from V and 2 bases from J, the gap between germline ends came to 15 bases. CDR3 DNA sequence: TGCGCCAGCAGCGTGGTCGGGGGGACCAACTATGGCTACACCTTC. The encoded protein is CASSVVGGTNYGYTF.

This clonotype was observed many times. Here the CDR3 DNA reads TGTGCCAGCAGTTCATTAGAGACCCAGTACTTC. Its translation: CASSSLETQYF. This chain uses TRBV6-6 with TRBJ2-5, with D uncertain. In germline, CDR1 is MNHNY, CDR2 SVGAGI (reference sequence). The CDR3 has 11 residues. Between the trimmed V and J ends, which lost 4 bases and 4 bases, there was a span of 4 bases.

This clonotype was observed many times. The chain recombines TRBV6-1 with TRBJ1-5, with 11 bases lining up with TRBD1. J gave up 7 bases and V 6 bases, and 5 bases lay outside the gene matches. The CDR3 is 14 amino acids. Germline V gene sequence: CDR1 MNHNS, CDR2 SASEGT. CDR3 in amino acids: CASSAGQGGQPQHF. CDR3 in DNA: TGTGCCAGCAGCGCGGGACAGGGGGGACAGCCCCAGCATTTT.

This clonotype was observed many times. The chain employs TRBV5-1 and TRBJ2-3; 7 bases map to TRBD2. Germline CDR1 reads SGHRS; CDR2 reads YFSETQ. The CDR3 extends over 15 amino acids. The ends lost 5 bases at V and 4 bases at J; junction bases unmatched: 10. CDR3 nucleotides: TGCGCCAGCAGGGGAGGGGCGTCAGGGTCAGATACGCAGTATTTT. Its translation: CASRGGASGSDTQYF.

This clonotype was detected many times. V is TRBV25-1 and J is TRBJ2-7; the D gene is possibly TRBD1 (5 bases). Trimming cost V 8 bases and J 6 bases, with 17 bases left between them. Per germline, CDR1 MGHDK and CDR2 SYGVNS. CDR3 length equals 13 residues. CDR3 in DNA: TGTGCCAGCTCCGCCGGCAGAAGGGGCGAGCAGTACTTC. Amino acid sequence: CASSAGRRGEQYF.

This clonotype was seen more than once but under ten times. The chain couples TRBV11-1 to TRBJ2-3, with unresolved D. V was trimmed by 5 bases and J by 3 bases, leaving 6 bases between them. Germline V lookup: CDR1 SGHAT, CDR2 FQDESV (reference sequence). The CDR3 totals 12 residues. DNA of the CDR3: TGTGCCAGCAGCCTACCGACAGATACGCAGTATTTT. It specifies CASSLPTDTQYF.

This clonotype was picked up many times. One base away lies a much larger clone, so this may be a sequencing read error. The chain uses TRBV7-2 and TRBJ2-1, with D possibly matching TRBD2 (5 bases). There are 13 residues in the CDR3. CDR1 SGHTA and CDR2 FQGNSA come from the germline V gene. The DNA of the CDR3 is TGTGCCAGCAGCTTAGCGTCGGCGGGCGAGCAGGTCTTC. Translating gives CASSLASAGEQVF. Full variable domain (remainder filled in from reference TRBV7-2 and TRBJ2-1): GAGVSQSPSNKVTEKGKDVELRCDPISGHTALYWYRQSLGQGLEFLIYFQGNSAPDKSGLPSDRFSAERTGGSVSTLTIQRTQQEDSAVYLCASSLASAGEQVFGPGTRLTVL.

This rearrangement joins TRBV2 to TRBJ1-2; the D gene is possibly TRBD1 (5 bases). V lost 5 bases and J lost 3, with 13 bases in between. The CDR3 covers 14 residues. CDR1 SNHLY and CDR2 FYNNEI come from the germline V gene. The CDR3 coding sequence is TGTGCCAGCAGTTTAAGCGGGGGGGACTATGGCTACACCTTC. It codes for CASSLSGGDYGYTF.

The chain has TRBV18 and TRBJ1-2, with D possibly being TRBD1 (5 bases). The V end was cut by 2 bases, the J end by 3 bases, with 13 bases between. Germline lookup yields CDR1 KGHSH and CDR2 LQKENI. The CDR3 runs to 15 residues. CDR3 residues: CASSPGIRAHYGYTF. The CDR3 DNA is TGTGCCAGCTCACCAGGGATCAGGGCTCACTATGGCTACACCTTC. Full variable domain (remainder filled in from reference TRBV18 and TRBJ1-2): NAGVMQNPRHLVRRRGQEARLRCSPMKGHSHVYWYRQLPEEGLKFMVYLQKENIIDESGMPKERFSAEFPKEGPSILRIQQVVRGDSAAYFCASSPGIRAHYGYTFGSGTRLTVV.

There are a few counts of this clonotype. This sequence joins TRBV18 and TRBJ2-3; no definite D call. Per germline, CDR1 KGHSH and CDR2 LQKENI. The CDR3 runs 15 residues. The germline V and J ends were trimmed by 3 bases and 3 bases, with 13 bases remaining between them. The chain's CDR3 is CASSPLKGSTDTQYF. CDR3 coding DNA: TGTGCCAGCTCACCTCTCAAAGGGTCGACAGATACGCAGTATTTT.

This clonotype was detected ten times or more. The chain joins TRBV24-1 to TRBJ2-7; TRBD1 aligns across 7 bases. This CDR3 has 15 amino acids. Trimming cost V 3 bases and J 4 bases; bases outside gene matches: 8. The V gene's germline CDR1 is KGHDR and CDR2 SFDVKD. The CDR3 DNA reads as TGTGCCACCAGTGATACCAGACAGGGCCGGTACGAGCAGTACTTC. This encodes CATSDTRQGRYEQYF.

The chain combines TRBV12-3 or TRBV12-4 with TRBJ2-5; D is uncertain. Trimming pared 10 bases from V and 1 base from J, leaving 7 bases between. The CDR3 spans 11 residues. The CDR3: CAIKTQETQYF. The CDR3 DNA sequence: TGTGCCATCAAGACCCAAGAGACCCAGTACTTC.